This T cell receptor (beta chain) was captured by sequencing in a study of T cells after yellow fever vaccination. The study's findings and limits: In post-booster samples, most primary-vaccination clones reappeared (approximately 96% CD4, 88% CD8). There was a small share of clonotypes that showed up in both the CD4 and CD8 compartments. When the response was secondary, it was weaker but reached its peak faster, day 5 versus 15.

The germline gives CDR1 MNHEY, CDR2 SVGAGI. The CDR3 loop spans 14 amino acids. With 5 bases removed from V and 4 bases from J, the gap between germline ends came to 14 bases. This clonotype was picked up a small number of times. Its antigen is not known. Each CDR3 protein gets one entry after TCRdb re-called the 5' RACE reads with MiXCR. The sample has some 350,000 distinct CDR3 sequences, 11% seen once. The chain combines TRBV6-5 with TRBJ1-2; D may be TRBD1 (5 bases). The sequence was obtained from a man between 18 and 29 years old who received the YFV17D yellow fever vaccine. Sequenced here: PBMCs, sampled on the day of the first yellow fever vaccination. The CDR3 is CASSHGAEIYGYTF. The CDR3 nucleotides read TGTGCCAGCAGTCACGGGGCGGAGATCTATGGCTACACCTTC.